These 31 T cell receptor beta chains originate from one sample sequenced in a study of brain metastases from non-small cell lung cancer. Using immunoSEQ multiplex PCR, the repertoire was profiled, and TCRdb retains in-frame clones only, with some absent. The sample lists 1,500 to 2,000 clones, 80% to 90% occurring once. The sequenced material came from primary lung tumor tissue. These receptor sequences come from a donor at least 40 years old with non-small cell lung cancer.

The V and J genes are TRBV27 and TRBJ1-2; D remains unclear. Per germline, CDR1 MNHEY and CDR2 SMNVEV (reference sequence). CDR3 length: 13 amino acids. Between the trimmed V and J ends, which lost 2 bases and 4 bases, there was a span of 8 bases. The chain's CDR3 is CASSLDGIYGYTF. The CDR3 DNA reads as TGTGCCAGCAGTTTAGACGGGATCTATGGCTACACCTTC.

This clone was recorded once. A much larger clone lies a single base off, so this may be a read error. Different DNA sequences within this sample yield the same CDR3. The chain has TRBV6-9 and TRBJ2-1; tentative D call: TRBD1 (6 bases). This CDR3 region has 15 residues. The germline CDR1 and CDR2 sequences are MNHGY and SVAAGI. In DNA form, the CDR3 reads TGTGCCAGCAGCAAAAACAGGGACGCCGACAATGAGCAATTCTTC. This codes for CASSKNRDADNEQFF.

This clone came up once. The rearrangement joins TRBV7-3 to TRBJ2-6; 10 bases align to TRBD2. This CDR3 has 17 residues. Per the germline V gene, CDR1 is SGHTA and CDR2 is FQGTGA. V trimming: 4 bases; J trimming: 3 bases; junction bases outside the gene matches: 6. The CDR3 bases are TGTGCCAGCAGCTCGGGACTAGCGAGGAATGGGGCCAACGTCCTGACTTTC. It codes for CASSSGLARNGANVLTF.

J is TRBJ2-3 and V is TRBV30; 7 bases agree with TRBD1. V shed 2 bases and J 6 bases; nucleotides not matched to a gene: 2. Germline CDR1 is GTSNPN and CDR2 is SVGIG (reference sequence). The CDR3 spans 12 residues. The CDR3 DNA is TGTGCCTGGAGTCTGACAGGGGATACGCAGTATTTT. It encodes CAWSLTGDTQYF.

This chain joins TRBV7-9 and TRBJ2-6; the D is unclear. The CDR3 has 18 residues. CDR1 is SEHNR, CDR2 FQNEAQ, per germline (reference sequence). V was pared by 4 bases and J by 5 bases, with 21 bases between. The CDR3 protein is CASSYNRYHESRANVLTF. DNA for the CDR3: TGTGCCAGCAGCTACAATCGATACCATGAAAGTCGGGCCAACGTCCTGACTTTC.

This clone was recorded a few times. The gene calls are TRBV7-8 and TRBJ2-7; no firm D call. The CDR3 is 13 amino acids. The V end lost 1 base, the J end lost 0 bases, and 4 bases lay between the germline ends. CDR1 is SGHVS, CDR2 FQNEAQ, per germline. As DNA, the CDR3 is TGTGCCAGCAGCTTAGGCGACTCCTACGAGCAGTACTTC. Translation gives CASSLGDSYEQYF.

The rearrangement uses TRBV9 and TRBJ1-1; 7 bases match TRBD1. The CDR3 extends over 15 amino acids. Looked up from germline, CDR1 is SGDLS and CDR2 is YYNGEE. Trimming cost V 0 bases and J 1 base; bases outside gene matches: 3. CDR3 nucleotide sequence: TGTGCCAGCAGCGTAGTGGGACAGCCGAACACTGAAGCTTTCTTT. It yields the protein CASSVVGQPNTEAFF.

The chain uses TRBV9 and TRBJ2-1; D is perhaps TRBD2 (7 bases). Per the germline V gene, CDR1 is SGDLS and CDR2 is YYNGEE. This CDR3 spans 12 amino acids. V gave up 9 bases and J gave up 7 bases, with 14 bases separating them. The CDR3 region is CATGGGGNEQFF. CDR3 sequence (DNA): TGTGCCACCGGGGGAGGGGGAAATGAGCAGTTCTTC.

Points on this clone: Relative to the germline gene, one junction end is altered; a read error may explain this. This sequence joins TRBV5-4 and TRBJ1-1; D is unresolved. Germline-derived CDR1 and CDR2 are SGHNT and YYREEE (reference sequence). The CDR3 is made up of 14 amino acids. The CDR3 loop is CASSFKGSTEERIF. CDR3 in DNA: TGTGCCAGCAGCTTTAAAGGTAGTACGGAGGAAAGGATCTTT.

This clone was seen a handful of times. The J gene is TRBJ1-5, the V gene TRBV7-9; D remains ambiguous. This CDR3 has 12 amino acids. Germline CDR1 reads SEHNR; CDR2 reads FQNEAQ (reference sequence). Trimming pared 3 bases from V and 6 bases from J, leaving 6 bases between. The CDR3 sequence is CASSLASQPQHF. The CDR3 region has the DNA TGTGCCAGCAGCTTGGCAAGTCAGCCCCAGCATTTT.

The V and J genes are TRBV13 and TRBJ1-1, with D tentatively TRBD1 (6 bases). This CDR3 has 14 residues. Germline loops: CDR1 PRHDT, CDR2 FYEKMQ (reference sequence). The V end lost 1 base, the J end lost 7 bases, and 13 bases lay between the germline ends. DNA for the CDR3: TGTGCCAGCAGCTTAGAGGGGGAAGAAAATGAAGCTTTCTTT. Translated: CASSLEGEENEAFF.

The CDR3 here is CASSRGTGNYEQYF. Here the CDR3 DNA reads TGTGCCAGCAGCCGGGGGACAGGCAACTACGAGCAGTACTTC. This sequence joins TRBV5-4 and TRBJ2-7; 8 positions agree with TRBD1. The length of the CDR3 is 14 residues. CDR1 is SGHNT, CDR2 YYREEE, per germline (reference sequence). Trimming at V came to 4 bases and at J to 3 bases, leaving 6 bases not matched to a gene.

By sample fraction, this clone is large. The genes are TRBV6-1 and TRBJ1-1; D ambiguous. The length of the CDR3 is 12 residues. With 2 bases removed from V and 10 bases from J, the gap between germline ends came to 11 bases. Germline loops: CDR1 MNHNS, CDR2 SASEGT. The CDR3 reads CASSENAFGAFF. The CDR3 DNA reads TGTGCCAGCAGTGAAAATGCATTCGGAGCTTTCTTT.

The genes are TRBV6-6 and TRBJ1-1; D remains unclear. CDR1 is MNHNY, CDR2 SVGAGI, per germline (reference sequence). Trimming took 7 bases from V and 1 from J, leaving 4 bases between them. The CDR3 is 11 amino acids. The CDR3 sequence is CASTQNTEAFF. CDR3 nucleotides: TGTGCCAGCACCCAGAACACTGAAGCTTTCTTT.

The rearrangement uses TRBV19 and TRBJ1-2; 7 bases are a match to TRBD1. Germline lookup yields CDR1 LNHDA and CDR2 SQIVND (reference sequence). J lost 5 bases, V lost 8 bases, and 11 bases had no gene match. The CDR3 is 14 residues long. CDR3 coding DNA: TGTGCCAGTGGTCGGTGGGACAGACAATATGGCTACACCTTC. The encoded protein is CASGRWDRQYGYTF.

This clone has only one observation. Written as DNA, the CDR3 is TGTGCCAGCAGCCCAAATTCCTATGAGCAGTTCTTC. This encodes CASSPNSYEQFF. This chain connects TRBV13 to TRBJ2-1, with D hard to call. Germline CDR1 is PRHDT and CDR2 is FYEKMQ (reference sequence). V was trimmed by 5 bases and J by 8 bases, leaving 10 bases between them. This CDR3 has 12 residues.

The rearrangement joins TRBV5-5 to TRBJ2-7; D gene uncertain. Germline assignment: CDR1 SGHKS and CDR2 YYEKEE (reference sequence). The CDR3 is 13 amino acids. Trimming removed 2 bases from V and 0 bases from J, with 6 bases in between. This CDR3 reads CASSFRSSYEQYF. The DNA for the CDR3 is TGTGCCAGCAGCTTCCGTAGCTCCTACGAGCAGTACTTC.

V and J are TRBV29-1 and TRBJ1-5, with D maybe TRBD1 (6 bases). The V end was cut by 5 bases, the J end by 2 bases, with 13 bases between. The CDR3 is made up of 14 amino acids. Germline loops: CDR1 SQVTM, CDR2 ANQGSEA. The DNA of the CDR3 is TGCAGCGTTATACAGGGTGCGGGCAATCAGCCCCAGCATTTT. This sequence encodes CSVIQGAGNQPQHF.

A remark on this clone: The junction and the germline gene differ at one end; a read error may be behind it. The gene calls are TRBV7-3 and TRBJ2-6, with D possibly matching TRBD1 (5 bases). This CDR3 has 17 amino acids. Per germline, CDR1 SGHTA and CDR2 FQGTGA. DNA for the CDR3: TGTGCCAGCAGCTCAGGTCTCCAAAGGTCTGGGGCCAACATCCTGACTTTC. Translating gives CASSSGLQRSGANILTF.

V usage is TRBV14 and J usage is TRBJ2-7; D is unresolved. Germline V gene lookup returns CDR1 SGHDN and CDR2 FVKESK. Trimming shortened V by 2 bases and J by 5 bases, and 13 bases separated the two germline ends. The CDR3 is 14 amino acids. The CDR3 protein is CASSQSRRRDEQYF. CDR3 DNA: TGTGCCAGCAGCCAATCCCGCAGAAGGGACGAGCAGTACTTC. The whole variable domain, remainder taken from reference TRBV14 and TRBJ2-7, is EAGVTQFPSHSVIEKGQTVTLRCDPISGHDNLYWYRRVMGKEIKFLLHFVKESKQDESGMPNNRFLAERTGGTYSTLKVQPAELEDSGVYFCASSQSRRRDEQYFGPGTRLTVT.

The V gene is TRBV12-3 or TRBV12-4, the J gene TRBJ2-5; D is unclear. The V and J ends lost 1 base and 9 bases respectively, with 9 bases between them. This CDR3 is built from 12 residues. For the CDR3, the DNA is TGTGCCAGCAGTTTAGATCGCGCGGCCCAGTACTTC. It encodes CASSLDRAAQYF.

V gene TRBV6-2 or TRBV6-3 combines with J gene TRBJ2-2; weak D call: TRBD1 (6 bases). The CDR3 has 17 amino acids. Trimming shortened V by 1 base and J by 0 bases, and 12 bases separated the two germline ends. Germline loops: CDR1 MNHEY, CDR2 SVGEGT. CDR3 sequence (DNA): TGTGCCAGCAGTTACTTGCCCGGACAGACGAACACCGGGGAGCTGTTTTTT. Translating it yields CASSYLPGQTNTGELFF.

The rearrangement joins TRBV28 to TRBJ1-1, with 8 bases aligning to TRBD1. The V gene end was trimmed by 1 base and the J gene end by 5 bases; junction bases not matched to a gene: 6. Germline CDR1 is MDHEN and CDR2 is SYDVKM. CDR3 length equals 15 residues. CDR3 sequence: CASSLSQGVATEAFF. DNA for the CDR3: TGTGCCAGCAGTTTATCACAGGGGGTAGCAACTGAAGCTTTCTTT. Supplemented by reference TRBV28 and TRBJ1-1, the full variable domain reads DVKVTQSSRYLVKRTGEKVFLECVQDMDHENMFWYRQDPGLGLRLIYFSYDVKMKEKGDIPEGYSVSREKKERFSLILESASTNQTSMYLCASSLSQGVATEAFFGQGTRLTVV.

This clone was found once. The chain carries TRBV28 and TRBJ1-3; 9 nucleotides align to TRBD1. Per germline, CDR1 MDHEN and CDR2 SYDVKM. The V segment lost 6 bases and the J segment 3 bases; nucleotides outside the gene matches: 9. The CDR3 length is 16 residues. The CDR3: CASRARQGVGGNTIYF. In DNA form, the CDR3 reads TGTGCCAGCAGGGCCCGACAGGGGGTGGGTGGAAACACCATATATTTT.

This chain uses TRBV7-9 with TRBJ1-4, with D unresolved. The V end was cut by 5 bases, the J end by 0 bases, with 7 bases between. This CDR3 comprises 14 residues. Germline V gene data show CDR1 as SEHNR and CDR2 as FQNEAQ (reference sequence). This chain's CDR3 is CASSLGATNEKLFF. DNA for the CDR3: TGTGCCAGCAGCCTAGGTGCAACTAATGAAAAACTGTTTTTT.

The chain recombines TRBV11-2 with TRBJ2-1; 7 nucleotides line up with TRBD2. Looked up from germline, CDR1 is SGHAT and CDR2 is FQNNGV. Trimming at V came to 2 bases and at J to 5 bases, leaving 9 bases not matched to a gene. The CDR3 consists of 16 residues. The CDR3 DNA sequence: TGTGCCAGCAGCTTATTAGCGGGCCAACCCGACAATGAGCAGTTCTTC. Translated: CASSLLAGQPDNEQFF.

V and J are TRBV5-6 and TRBJ1-2; 7 nucleotides agree with TRBD1. The germline gives CDR1 SGHDT, CDR2 YYEEEE. Unmatched junction bases numbered 6, after V lost 1 base and J lost 3 bases. CDR3 length equals 15 residues. CDR3 DNA: TGTGCCAGCAGCTTGTGGGACAGTCGGGACTATGGCTACACCTTC. This encodes CASSLWDSRDYGYTF.

The V and J genes are TRBV4-3 and TRBJ1-5; D is unclear. The V gene lost 0 bases and the J gene lost 0 bases, with 9 bases spanning the gap. CDR1 and CDR2 from the germline V gene are LGHNA and YSLEER. The CDR3 covers 16 residues. The CDR3 region is CASSQEVSYSNQPQHF. DNA of the CDR3: TGCGCCAGCAGCCAAGAAGTCAGTTATAGCAATCAGCCCCAGCATTTT.

The gene calls are TRBV7-2 and TRBJ1-2; D is uncertain. Germline V gene data show CDR1 as SGHTA and CDR2 as FQGNSA. Between the trimmed V and J ends, which lost 1 base and 8 bases, there was a span of 17 bases. The CDR3 loop spans 15 amino acids. The chain's CDR3 is CASSLEVSGVRGYTF. CDR3 sequence (DNA): TGTGCCAGCAGCTTAGAAGTTTCTGGGGTTCGGGGCTACACCTTC.

The gene calls are TRBV3-1 (or the pseudogene TRBV3-2) and TRBJ2-7, with D maybe TRBD2 (6 bases). V was shortened by 4 bases and J by 0 bases, with 19 bases between the two germline ends. Germline CDR1 LGHDT, CDR2 YNNKEL (reference sequence). The CDR3 extends over 17 amino acids. This CDR3 is CASSLNLGTDDSYEQYF. The CDR3 bases are TGTGCCAGCAGCCTAAATCTCGGGACTGATGACTCCTACGAGCAGTACTTC.

CDR3: CASSLAGGTDTQYF. CDR3 in DNA: TGTGCCAGCAGCTTAGCGGGGGGCACAGATACGCAGTATTTT. V usage is TRBV13 and J usage is TRBJ2-3; D is possibly TRBD2 (6 bases). Trimming pared 1 base from V and 1 base from J, leaving 6 bases between. The CDR3 loop spans 14 amino acids. Per the germline V gene, CDR1 is PRHDT and CDR2 is FYEKMQ (reference sequence).